The 15 T cell receptor beta chains below come from one sample, sequenced in a study of blood T cell repertoires in COVID-19. The protocol was immunoSEQ multiplex PCR, while the TCRdb copy is restricted to in-frame clones and leaves out a portion. The sample carries 380,000 or so clones, 88% recorded once. Source material: PBMCs or T cells enriched from blood (not recorded which). These TCRs come from a woman in her 30s with acute COVID-19.

This clone was detected only a few times. The chain employs TRBV29-1 and TRBJ1-1, with a weak D call TRBD1 (6 bases). The germline V gene has CDR1 SQVTM and CDR2 ANQGSEA. V gave up 6 bases and J gave up 1 base, with 9 bases separating them. The CDR3 runs 12 residues. CDR3 sequence: CSVSTGNTEAFF. The DNA for the CDR3 is TGCAGCGTGTCGACAGGGAACACTGAAGCTTTCTTT.

The chain carries TRBV27 and TRBJ2-7; 10 positions agree with TRBD1. Losses at the gene ends were 3 bases for V and 3 bases for J; bases not matched to a gene: 11. CDR1 MNHEY and CDR2 SMNVEV come from the germline V gene (reference sequence). This CDR3 region has 17 residues. CDR3 bases: TGTGCCAGCAGTTTTTGGGGGGGGACAGGGGCCCTCTACGAGCAGTACTTC. This codes for CASSFWGGTGALYEQYF.

The chain employs TRBV4-1 and TRBJ2-6; D unresolved. Germline loops: CDR1 MGHRA, CDR2 YSYEKL. The CDR3 runs to 15 residues. Trimming left V 4 bases short and J 2 bases short, with 9 bases between. This chain's CDR3 is CASSPGFAGANVLTF. The CDR3 DNA is TGCGCCAGCAGCCCCGGGTTTGCTGGGGCCAACGTCCTGACTTTC.

The chain combines TRBV7-9 with TRBJ2-1; 10 bases fit TRBD2. The CDR3 has 18 amino acids. Per the germline V gene, CDR1 is SEHNR and CDR2 is FQNEAQ (reference sequence). V was pared by 4 bases and J by 10 bases, with 19 bases of the junction left unmatched. CDR3 coding DNA: TGTGCCAGCAGCTCAAGAGATAGAGCGGGGGGGCCCTTTAGGGAGCAGTTCTTC. Residues: CASSSRDRAGGPFREQFF.

This chain links TRBV7-3 with TRBJ2-2; tentative D call: TRBD1 (5 bases). The germline V gene encodes CDR1 SGHTA and CDR2 FQGTGA. CDR3 length: 13 residues. V lost 3 bases and J lost 5, with 7 bases in between. The DNA for the CDR3 is TGTGCCAGCAGCTTCTCAGGGACCGGGGAGCTGTTTTTT. Protein product: CASSFSGTGELFF.

V is TRBV30 and J is TRBJ2-7; D perhaps matches TRBD2 (5 bases). The V end was cut by 6 bases, the J end by 5 bases, with 14 bases between. Per the germline V gene, CDR1 is GTSNPN and CDR2 is SVGIG (reference sequence). The CDR3 extends over 12 amino acids. Here the CDR3 reads CACLLTRDEQYF. CDR3 nucleotides: TGTGCCTGCCTCCTAACTAGAGACGAGCAGTACTTC.

As regards this clone: The same CDR3 is also encoded by other DNA sequences in this sample. The chain combines TRBV29-1 with TRBJ1-2, with 10 bases identical to TRBD1. Germline CDR1 and CDR2: SQVTM and ANQGSEA. The CDR3 is 12 amino acids. V dropped 6 bases and J dropped 4; count of bases not matched to a gene: 2. The CDR3 nucleotides read TGCAGCGTGGACAGGGGGGGCTATGGCTACACCTTC. This gives the protein CSVDRGGYGYTF.

The chain uses TRBV7-2 and TRBJ2-2, with no clear D. Germline V gene lookup returns CDR1 SGHTA and CDR2 FQGNSA. The ends were cut back, 0 bases at V and 2 bases at J, with 10 bases in the middle. This CDR3 is built from 16 residues. CDR3 sequence (DNA): TGTGCCAGCAGCTTAGCGAAGCGACCCAACACCGGGGAGCTGTTTTTT. This gives the protein CASSLAKRPNTGELFF.

J is TRBJ2-4 and V is TRBV5-1; 7 nucleotides agree with TRBD1. The junction had 6 bases not matched to a gene; V was cut back by 0 bases and J by 6 bases. The germline CDR1 and CDR2 sequences are SGHRS and YFSETQ. This CDR3 is 15 amino acids long. The CDR3 DNA reads TGCGCCAGCAGCTTGGGAGGGGGCGCTGGAAACATTCAGTACTTC. This sequence encodes CASSLGGGAGNIQYF.

This clone came up a few times. The V gene is TRBV20-1, the J gene TRBJ1-5; perhaps TRBD1 as D (5 bases). The CDR3 contains 16 residues. CDR1 and CDR2 (germline): DFQATT, SNEGSKA (reference sequence). Trimming took off 3 bases at V and 0 bases at J, with 15 bases between the two ends. CDR3 sequence reads: CSASRQGLYSNQPQHF. The CDR3, as DNA: TGCAGTGCTAGTCGGCAGGGACTTTATAGCAATCAGCCCCAGCATTTT.

V gene TRBV15 combines with J gene TRBJ1-5; maybe TRBD1 (6 bases). V lost 3 bases, J lost 2 bases, and 8 bases lay in between. Germline V gene sequence: CDR1 LNHNV, CDR2 YYDKDF (reference sequence). This CDR3 has 14 residues. The CDR3 region is CATSRTGGNQPQHF. As DNA, the CDR3 is TGTGCCACCAGCAGGACAGGCGGCAATCAGCCCCAGCATTTT.

The chain carries TRBV7-2 and TRBJ2-5, with D possibly matching TRBD1 (6 bases). Trimming shortened V by 2 bases and J by 2 bases, and 6 bases separated the two germline ends. The CDR3 consists of 13 residues. Per germline, CDR1 SGHTA and CDR2 FQGNSA. In DNA form, the CDR3 reads TGTGCCAGCAGCTTAAGGGGGCAAGAGACCCAGTACTTC. Amino acid sequence: CASSLRGQETQYF.

The rearrangement joins TRBV7-3 to TRBJ2-3; TRBD2 aligns across 8 bases. Losses at the gene ends were 4 bases for V and 4 bases for J; bases not matched to a gene: 13. The CDR3 length is 17 residues. Germline V gene data show CDR1 as SGHTA and CDR2 as FQGTGA. For the CDR3, the DNA is TGTGCCAGCAGCTCTACCGGGGGACTAGTGGGCCCAGATACGCAGTATTTT. Its protein is CASSSTGGLVGPDTQYF.

The CDR3 reads CASSRQGGNEKLFF. The CDR3 DNA sequence: TGTGCCAGCAGCCGTCAGGGAGGTAATGAAAAACTGTTTTTT. The V gene is TRBV25-1, the J gene TRBJ1-4; possible D gene TRBD1, 5 bases. CDR1 and CDR2 (germline): MGHDK, SYGVNS. With 6 bases removed from V and 4 bases from J, the gap between germline ends came to 12 bases. This CDR3 is built from 14 residues.

This chain links TRBV5-1 with TRBJ2-7; D remains ambiguous. V lost 2 bases and J lost 4, with 10 bases in between. CDR1 SGHRS and CDR2 YFSETQ come from the germline V gene. The CDR3 runs to 13 residues. CDR3 DNA sequence: TGCGCCAGCAGCTTTGGGCAAGATTACGAGCAGTACTTC. This translates into CASSFGQDYEQYF. The whole variable domain, filled in from reference TRBV5-1 and TRBJ2-7, reads KAGVTQTPRYLIKTRGQQVTLSCSPISGHRSVSWYQQTPGQGLQFLFEYFSETQRNKGNFPGRFSGRQFSNSRSEMNVSTLELGDSALYLCASSFGQDYEQYFGPGTRLTVT.